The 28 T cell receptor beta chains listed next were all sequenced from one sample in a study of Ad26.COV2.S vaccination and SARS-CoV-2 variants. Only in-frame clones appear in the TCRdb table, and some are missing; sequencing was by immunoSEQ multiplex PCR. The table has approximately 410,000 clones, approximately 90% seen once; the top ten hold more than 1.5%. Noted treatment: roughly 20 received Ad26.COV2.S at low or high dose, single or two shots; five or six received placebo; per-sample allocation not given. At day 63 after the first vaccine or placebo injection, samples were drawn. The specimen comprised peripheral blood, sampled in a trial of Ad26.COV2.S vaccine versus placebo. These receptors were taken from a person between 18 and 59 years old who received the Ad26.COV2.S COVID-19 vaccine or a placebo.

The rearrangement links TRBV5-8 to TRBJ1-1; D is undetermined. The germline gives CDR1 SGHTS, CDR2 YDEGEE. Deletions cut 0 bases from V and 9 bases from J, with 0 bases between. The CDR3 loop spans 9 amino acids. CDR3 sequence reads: CASSLEAFF. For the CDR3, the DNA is TGTGCCAGCAGCTTGGAAGCTTTCTTT.

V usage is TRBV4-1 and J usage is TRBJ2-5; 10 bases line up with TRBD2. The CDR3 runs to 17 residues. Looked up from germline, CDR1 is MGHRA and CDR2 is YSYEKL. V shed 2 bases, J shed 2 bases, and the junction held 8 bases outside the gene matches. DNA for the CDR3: TGCGCCAGCAGCCAATCTAGCGGGGGAATAAGACAAGAGACCCAGTACTTC. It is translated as CASSQSSGGIRQETQYF.

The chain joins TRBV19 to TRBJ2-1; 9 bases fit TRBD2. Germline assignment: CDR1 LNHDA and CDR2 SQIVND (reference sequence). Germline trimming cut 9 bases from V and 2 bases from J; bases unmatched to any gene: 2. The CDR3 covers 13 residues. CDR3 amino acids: CASGLATYNEQFF. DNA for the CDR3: TGTGCCAGCGGACTAGCGACCTACAATGAGCAGTTCTTC. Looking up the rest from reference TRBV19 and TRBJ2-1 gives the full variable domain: DGGITQSPKYLFRKEGQNVTLSCEQNLNHDAMYWYRQDPGQGLRLIYYSQIVNDFQKGDIAEGYSVSREKKESFPLTVTSAQKNPTAFYLCASGLATYNEQFFGPGTRLTVL.

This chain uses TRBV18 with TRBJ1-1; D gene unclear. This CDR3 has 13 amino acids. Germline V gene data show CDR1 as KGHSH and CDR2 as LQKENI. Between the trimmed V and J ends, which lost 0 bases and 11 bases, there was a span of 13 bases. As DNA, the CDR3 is TGTGCCAGCTCACCACCCCTGGAAATTTGGGCTTTCTTT. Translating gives CASSPPLEIWAFF. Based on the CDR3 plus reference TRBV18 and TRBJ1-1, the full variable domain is NAGVMQNPRHLVRRRGQEARLRCSPMKGHSHVYWYRQLPEEGLKFMVYLQKENIIDESGMPKERFSAEFPKEGPSILRIQQVVRGDSAAYFCASSPPLEIWAFFGQGTRLTVV.

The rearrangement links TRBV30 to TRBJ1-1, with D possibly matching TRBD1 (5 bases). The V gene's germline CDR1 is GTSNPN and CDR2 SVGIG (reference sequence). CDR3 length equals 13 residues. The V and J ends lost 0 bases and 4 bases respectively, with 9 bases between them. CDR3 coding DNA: TGTGCCTGGAGTGTTGGCGGGGGCACTGAAGCTTTCTTT. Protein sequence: CAWSVGGGTEAFF.

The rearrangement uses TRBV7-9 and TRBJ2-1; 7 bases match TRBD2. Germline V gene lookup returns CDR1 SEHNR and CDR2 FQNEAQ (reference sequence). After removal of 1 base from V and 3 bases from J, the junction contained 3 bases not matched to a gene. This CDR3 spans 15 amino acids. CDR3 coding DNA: TGTGCCAGCAGCTTAGTAGCGGGCCTCTACAATGAGCAGTTCTTC. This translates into CASSLVAGLYNEQFF.

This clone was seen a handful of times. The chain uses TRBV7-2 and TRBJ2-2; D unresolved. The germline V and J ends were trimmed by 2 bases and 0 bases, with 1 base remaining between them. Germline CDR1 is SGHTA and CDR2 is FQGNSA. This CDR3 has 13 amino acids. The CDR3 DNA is TGTGCCAGCAGCTTATCGAACACCGGGGAGCTGTTTTTT. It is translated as CASSLSNTGELFF.

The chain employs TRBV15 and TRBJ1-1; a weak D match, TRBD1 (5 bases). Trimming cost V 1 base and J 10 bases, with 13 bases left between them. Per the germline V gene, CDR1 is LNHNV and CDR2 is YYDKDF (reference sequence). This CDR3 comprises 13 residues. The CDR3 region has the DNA TGTGCCACCAGCAGAGGGGTCCAGGGCGCAGCTTTCTTT. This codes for CATSRGVQGAAFF.

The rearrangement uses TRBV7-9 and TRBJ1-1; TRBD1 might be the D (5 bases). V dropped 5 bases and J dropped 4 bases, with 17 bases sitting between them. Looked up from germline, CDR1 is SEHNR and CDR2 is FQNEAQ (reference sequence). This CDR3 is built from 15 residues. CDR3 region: CASSPDGGWGTEAFF. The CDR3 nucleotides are TGTGCCAGCAGCCCCGATGGGGGTTGGGGCACTGAAGCTTTCTTT.

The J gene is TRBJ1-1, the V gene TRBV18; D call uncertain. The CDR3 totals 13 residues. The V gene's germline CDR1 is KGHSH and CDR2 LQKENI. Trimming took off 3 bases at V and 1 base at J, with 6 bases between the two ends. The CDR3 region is CASSPAANTEAFF. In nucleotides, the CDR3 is TGTGCCAGCTCACCGGCAGCGAACACTGAAGCTTTCTTT.

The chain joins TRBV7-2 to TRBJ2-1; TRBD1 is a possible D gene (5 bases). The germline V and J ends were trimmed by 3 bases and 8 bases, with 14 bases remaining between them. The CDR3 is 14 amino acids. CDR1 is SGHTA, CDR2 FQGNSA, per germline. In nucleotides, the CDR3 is TGTGCCAGCAGCTTCGGGCAGGGAATGGATGAGCAGTTCTTC. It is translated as CASSFGQGMDEQFF.

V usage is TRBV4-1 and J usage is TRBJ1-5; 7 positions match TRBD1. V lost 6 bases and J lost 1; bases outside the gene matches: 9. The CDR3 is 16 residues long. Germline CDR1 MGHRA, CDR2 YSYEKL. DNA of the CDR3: TGCGCCAGCAGTATAAGCATGGGACAGAGCAATCAGCCCCAGCATTTT. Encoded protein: CASSISMGQSNQPQHF.

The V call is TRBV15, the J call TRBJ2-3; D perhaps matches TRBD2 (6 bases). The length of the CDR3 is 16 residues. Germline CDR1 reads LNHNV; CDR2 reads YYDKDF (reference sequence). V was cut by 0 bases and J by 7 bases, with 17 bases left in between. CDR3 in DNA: TGTGCCACCAGCAGAGATCGAGGTCGGGGAGGACATACGCAGTATTTT. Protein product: CATSRDRGRGGHTQYF.

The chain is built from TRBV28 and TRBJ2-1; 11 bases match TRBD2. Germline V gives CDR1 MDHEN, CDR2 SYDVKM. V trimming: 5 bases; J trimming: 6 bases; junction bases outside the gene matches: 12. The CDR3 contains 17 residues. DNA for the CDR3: TGTGCCAGCAGTCTACGACTAGCGGGGAGGCCTCTCAATGAGCAGTTCTTC. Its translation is CASSLRLAGRPLNEQFF.

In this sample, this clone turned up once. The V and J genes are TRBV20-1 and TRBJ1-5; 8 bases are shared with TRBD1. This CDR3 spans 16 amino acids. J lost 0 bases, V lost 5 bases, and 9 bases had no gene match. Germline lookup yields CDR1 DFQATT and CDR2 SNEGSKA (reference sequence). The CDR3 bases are TGCAGTGCTCGTGACAGGGGAACCGTTAGCAATCAGCCCCAGCATTTT. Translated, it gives CSARDRGTVSNQPQHF.

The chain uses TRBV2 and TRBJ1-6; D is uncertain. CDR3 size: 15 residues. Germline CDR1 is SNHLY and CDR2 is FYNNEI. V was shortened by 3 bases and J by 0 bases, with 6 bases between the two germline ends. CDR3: CASSDLSSYNSPLHF. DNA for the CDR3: TGTGCCAGCAGTGACTTGAGCTCCTATAATTCACCCCTCCACTTT.

CDR3 nucleotides: TGCGCCAGCAGCTTGACAGGGGACAACTATGGCTACACCTTC. Protein: CASSLTGDNYGYTF. The chain links TRBV5-1 to TRBJ1-2; the match to TRBD1 covers 7 bases. The CDR3 consists of 14 residues. Germline loops: CDR1 SGHRS, CDR2 YFSETQ. The V segment lost 1 base and the J segment 2 bases; nucleotides outside the gene matches: 2. The entire variable domain, with the rest obtained from reference TRBV5-1 and TRBJ1-2, is as follows: KAGVTQTPRYLIKTRGQQVTLSCSPISGHRSVSWYQQTPGQGLQFLFEYFSETQRNKGNFPGRFSGRQFSNSRSEMNVSTLELGDSALYLCASSLTGDNYGYTFGSGTRLTVV.

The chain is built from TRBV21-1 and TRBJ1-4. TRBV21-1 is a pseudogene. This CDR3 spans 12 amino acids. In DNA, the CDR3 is TGTGCCAGCAGCACCGTCGGGGGTAAACTGTTTTTT. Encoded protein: CASSTVGGKLFF.

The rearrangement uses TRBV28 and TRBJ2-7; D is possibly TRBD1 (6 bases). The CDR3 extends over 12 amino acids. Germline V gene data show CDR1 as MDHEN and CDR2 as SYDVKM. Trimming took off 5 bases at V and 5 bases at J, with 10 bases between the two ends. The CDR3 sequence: CASSEPGDEQYF. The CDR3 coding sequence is TGTGCCAGCAGTGAACCAGGGGACGAGCAGTACTTC.

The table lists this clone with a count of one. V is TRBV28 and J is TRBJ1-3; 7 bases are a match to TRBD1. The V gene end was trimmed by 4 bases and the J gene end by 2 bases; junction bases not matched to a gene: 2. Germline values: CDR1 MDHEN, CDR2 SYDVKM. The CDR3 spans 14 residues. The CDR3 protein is CASSSQGAGNTIYF. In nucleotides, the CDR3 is TGTGCCAGCAGTTCCCAGGGGGCTGGAAACACCATATATTTT.

The CDR3 loop is CASSQVGNPETQYF. CDR3 DNA: TGCGCCAGCAGCCAAGTAGGCAACCCCGAGACCCAGTACTTC. The V gene is TRBV4-3, the J gene TRBJ2-5; D remains ambiguous. This CDR3 comprises 14 residues. V was trimmed by 1 base and J by 5 bases, leaving 11 bases between them. CDR1 and CDR2 (germline): LGHNA, YSLEER.

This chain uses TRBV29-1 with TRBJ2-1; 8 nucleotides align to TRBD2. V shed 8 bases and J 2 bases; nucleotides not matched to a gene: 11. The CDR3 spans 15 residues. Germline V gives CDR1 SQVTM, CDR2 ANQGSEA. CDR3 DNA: TGCAGCACTGGCCCTAGCGGGCATGCCTACAATGAGCAGTTCTTC. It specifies CSTGPSGHAYNEQFF.

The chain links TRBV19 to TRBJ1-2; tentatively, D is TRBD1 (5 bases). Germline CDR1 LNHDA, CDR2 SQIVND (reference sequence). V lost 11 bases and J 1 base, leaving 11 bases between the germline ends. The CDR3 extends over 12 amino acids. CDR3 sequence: CAGLDSNYGYTF. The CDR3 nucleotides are TGTGCCGGTTTAGACAGTAACTATGGCTACACCTTC.

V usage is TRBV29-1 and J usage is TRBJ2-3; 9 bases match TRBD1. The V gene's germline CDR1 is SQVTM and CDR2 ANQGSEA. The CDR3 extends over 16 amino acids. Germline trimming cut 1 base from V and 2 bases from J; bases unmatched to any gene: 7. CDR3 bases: TGCAGCGTTGAAGTGGTAGGACAGGGGACCACAGATACGCAGTATTTT. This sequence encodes CSVEVVGQGTTDTQYF.

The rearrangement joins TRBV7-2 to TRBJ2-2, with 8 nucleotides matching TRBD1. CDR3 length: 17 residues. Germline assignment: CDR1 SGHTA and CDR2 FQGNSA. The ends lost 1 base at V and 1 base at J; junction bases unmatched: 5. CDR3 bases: TGTGCCAGCAGCTTAGGGGCAGGGGGCATGAACACCGGGGAGCTGTTTTTT. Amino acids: CASSLGAGGMNTGELFF.

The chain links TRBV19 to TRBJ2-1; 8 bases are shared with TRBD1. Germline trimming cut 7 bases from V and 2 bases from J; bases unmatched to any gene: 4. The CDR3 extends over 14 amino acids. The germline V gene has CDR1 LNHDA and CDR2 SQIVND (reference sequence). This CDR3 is CASNQGAPYNEQFF. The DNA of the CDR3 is TGTGCCAGTAATCAGGGGGCCCCCTACAATGAGCAGTTCTTC.

This CDR3 reads CASSQGSSQGRETQYF. The CDR3 bases are TGCGCCAGCAGCCAAGGTTCCTCACAGGGGAGGGAGACCCAGTACTTC. This sequence joins TRBV4-1 and TRBJ2-5; D may be TRBD1 (7 bases). The germline gives CDR1 MGHRA, CDR2 YSYEKL. The germline V and J ends were trimmed by 1 base and 5 bases, with 17 bases remaining between them. The CDR3 covers 16 residues.

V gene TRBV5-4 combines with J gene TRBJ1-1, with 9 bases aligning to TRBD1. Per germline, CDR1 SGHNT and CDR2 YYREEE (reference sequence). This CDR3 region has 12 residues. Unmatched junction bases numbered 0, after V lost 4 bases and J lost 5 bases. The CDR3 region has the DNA TGTGCCAGCAGCGGGACAGGGACTGAAGCTTTCTTT. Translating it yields CASSGTGTEAFF.